Below, 24 T cell receptor beta chains from the same sample are listed, as sequenced in a study of human T cells and chemical hapten exposure. Time point defined: pre-sensitization, week 0. Treatment specified: therapeutic diphenylcyclopropenone sensitization with weekly scalp DPC. TCRdb recomputed calls from the RACE reads with MiXCR, one row per CDR3 protein. The sample carries around 380,000 distinct CDR3 sequences, about 5.4% recorded once. The source was whole blood, collected in connection with sensitization to the hapten diphenylcyclopropenone (DPC). These receptors were collected from a woman younger than 35 with alopecia areata. Some clones in this sample may be carry-over from other donors' samples.

This clonotype showed up many times. The chain combines TRBV20-1 with TRBJ1-6; D uncertain. The CDR3 has 14 amino acids. V dropped 3 bases and J dropped 8 bases, with 14 bases sitting between them. Looked up from germline, CDR1 is DFQATT and CDR2 is SNEGSKA (reference sequence). This chain's CDR3 is CSASFLPPDSPLHF. CDR3 nucleotide sequence: TGCAGTGCTAGTTTCCTCCCCCCGGATTCACCCCTCCACTTT.

CDR3: CASSSAGVGAFF. CDR3 sequence (DNA): TGTGCCAGCAGTTCCGCAGGGGTAGGGGCTTTCTTT. The genes are TRBV28 and TRBJ1-1; perhaps TRBD1 as D (6 bases). Trimming stripped 4 bases from V and 11 bases from J, with 14 bases between. This CDR3 contains 12 residues. Germline V gene sequence: CDR1 MDHEN, CDR2 SYDVKM. Full variable domain (rest looked up from reference TRBV28 and TRBJ1-1): DVKVTQSSRYLVKRTGEKVFLECVQDMDHENMFWYRQDPGLGLRLIYFSYDVKMKEKGDIPEGYSVSREKKERFSLILESASTNQTSMYLCASSSAGVGAFFGQGTRLTVV.

The CDR3 DNA reads as TGTGCCAGCAGCACCGTAGGACAGGGGAGTGAAAAACTGTTTTTT. Protein product: CASSTVGQGSEKLFF. V gene TRBV5-5 combines with J gene TRBJ1-4; TRBD1 matches 9 bases. Trimming cost V 4 bases and J 7 bases; bases outside gene matches: 8. Germline V gives CDR1 SGHKS, CDR2 YYEKEE (reference sequence). The CDR3 extends over 15 amino acids.

This clonotype was detected many times. The chain recombines TRBV14 with TRBJ1-2; D not certain. V lost 3 bases, J lost 0 bases, and 5 bases lay in between. This CDR3 has 13 residues. Per germline, CDR1 SGHDN and CDR2 FVKESK. CDR3 nucleotides: TGTGCCAGCAGCCAGTCCACTAACTATGGCTACACCTTC. Encoded protein: CASSQSTNYGYTF.

This rearrangement joins TRBV6-6 to TRBJ1-4; 7 positions match TRBD1. The J segment lost 3 bases and the V segment lost 10 bases, leaving 8 bases of the junction unmatched. The CDR3 is 14 amino acids. The germline gives CDR1 MNHNY, CDR2 SVGAGI (reference sequence). CDR3: CAIDSGTANEKLFF. For the CDR3, the DNA is TGTGCCATTGACTCTGGGACAGCTAATGAAAAACTGTTTTTT.

A word on this clonotype: One junction end disagrees with the germline gene, perhaps due to a read error. The V call is TRBV14, the J call TRBJ1-2; D not resolved. The germline CDR1 and CDR2 sequences are SGHDN and FVKESK. The CDR3 is 15 amino acids. The CDR3 spells CASSQVRTLGYGCTF. The CDR3 bases are TGTGCCAGCAGCCAAGTCAGAACACTAGGCTATGGCTGCACCTTC.

This clonotype was seen more than once but under ten times. A read error may account for a junction end that differs from germline. The V gene is TRBV23-1, the J gene TRBJ1-4, with 9 bases lining up with TRBD1. TRBV23-1 is designated an ORF whose function remains uncertain. CDR3 length equals 16 residues. Here the CDR3 DNA reads TGCGCCAGCAGTCAACCATGGGGACAGGGAAATGGAAAACTGTTTTTT. Residues: CASSQPWGQGNGKLFF.

There are many counts of this clonotype. The V and J genes are TRBV5-4 and TRBJ1-1; D gene uncertain. The CDR3 sequence is 11 residues long. Trimming pared 3 bases from V and 9 bases from J, leaving 9 bases between. Per the germline V gene, CDR1 is SGHNT and CDR2 is YYREEE (reference sequence). CDR3 sequence reads: CASSSPSQAFF. The CDR3 nucleotides are TGTGCCAGCAGCTCGCCCAGCCAAGCTTTCTTT.

The chain uses TRBV9 and TRBJ1-4; the D gene is possibly TRBD1 (6 bases). Germline values: CDR1 SGDLS, CDR2 YYNGEE. V dropped 4 bases and J dropped 1 base, with 14 bases sitting between them. The CDR3 loop spans 16 amino acids. The CDR3 loop is CASSPRTAGTNEKLFF. The DNA of the CDR3 is TGTGCCAGCAGCCCCCGGACAGCGGGAACTAATGAAAAACTGTTTTTT.

The rearrangement uses TRBV9 and TRBJ2-7, with D possibly called TRBD1 or TRBD2 (6 bases each). The CDR3 is 13 amino acids. Trimming removed 0 bases from V and 6 bases from J, with 10 bases in between. In germline, CDR1 is SGDLS, CDR2 YYNGEE. The CDR3 sequence is CASSVEGGLEQYF. CDR3 coding DNA: TGTGCCAGCAGCGTAGAAGGGGGACTCGAGCAGTACTTC.

V usage is TRBV2 and J usage is TRBJ2-3, with D unresolved. CDR1 is SNHLY and CDR2 is FYNNEI in the germline V gene. Trimming removed 6 bases at V and 7 bases at J, with 8 bases between. There are 11 residues in the CDR3. CDR3 loop: CASSRRNTQYF. CDR3 DNA sequence: TGTGCCAGCAGCCGACGGAATACGCAGTATTTT.

This clonotype occurred many times. CDR3 sequence (DNA): TGTGCCAGCAGTTACTCATGGGAGGGTCAGCCCCAGCATTTT. This codes for CASSYSWEGQPQHF. J is TRBJ1-5 and V is TRBV6-5; D is uncertain. The V gene's germline CDR1 is MNHEY and CDR2 SVGAGI. CDR3 length: 14 residues. The V and J ends lost 0 bases and 6 bases respectively, with 9 bases between them.

This clonotype has more than one count but fewer than ten. The genes are TRBV20-1 and TRBJ1-1; D is ambiguous. Trimming stripped 5 bases from V and 1 base from J, with 8 bases between. The CDR3 runs to 12 residues. Germline CDR1 and CDR2: DFQATT and SNEGSKA (reference sequence). CDR3 region: CSAPDPNTEAFF. CDR3 coding DNA: TGCAGTGCTCCAGACCCGAACACTGAAGCTTTCTTT.

This clonotype was counted only a few times. The chain uses TRBV2 and TRBJ1-5; D gene uncertain. The germline gives CDR1 SNHLY, CDR2 FYNNEI. There are 13 residues in the CDR3. Trimming pared 3 bases from V and 5 bases from J, leaving 8 bases between. CDR3: CASSDTTDQPQHF. The DNA of the CDR3 is TGTGCCAGCAGTGACACCACGGATCAGCCCCAGCATTTT.

This clonotype was counted ten times or more. This chain links TRBV10-3 with TRBJ1-5; D is unclear. Trimming removed 2 bases from V and 3 bases from J, with 8 bases in between. Germline V gene lookup returns CDR1 ENHRY and CDR2 SYGVKD. The CDR3 has 14 residues. The CDR3 DNA follows: TGTGCCATCAGTGAGAAGGATGCCAATCAGCCCCAGCATTTT. This encodes CAISEKDANQPQHF.

This clonotype was counted many times. The chain links TRBV12-3 or TRBV12-4 to TRBJ1-1; possibly TRBD1 for D (5 bases). V shed 5 bases and J shed 3 bases, with 10 bases lying between them. The CDR3 is made up of 13 amino acids. CDR3 sequence: CASSPGTDTEAFF. CDR3 coding DNA: TGTGCCAGCAGTCCAGGGACGGACACTGAAGCTTTCTTT.

This clonotype was detected many times. The chain has TRBV11-1 and TRBJ2-2; D may be TRBD2 (5 bases). V lost 6 bases, J lost 4 bases, and 6 bases lay in between. Looked up from germline, CDR1 is SGHAT and CDR2 is FQDESV (reference sequence). The CDR3 loop spans 12 amino acids. For the CDR3, the DNA is TGTGCCAGCAGGGACTCCACCGGGGAGCTGTTTTTT. Amino acids: CASRDSTGELFF.

The chain joins TRBV12-5 to TRBJ1-1, with 7 bases aligning to TRBD1. CDR3 length: 16 residues. Germline CDR1 is LGHNT and CDR2 is FRNRAP. The V gene end was trimmed by 6 bases and the J gene end by 0 bases; junction bases not matched to a gene: 10. The CDR3 DNA follows: TGTGCTAGTGGCCCCGGGACAGAGGGGATGAACACTGAAGCTTTCTTT. Translation gives CASGPGTEGMNTEAFF.

V usage is TRBV7-6 and J usage is TRBJ2-1; D call uncertain. V lost 4 bases and J 10 bases, leaving 14 bases between the germline ends. CDR1 and CDR2 (germline): SGHVS, FNYEAQ. The CDR3 spans 13 residues. CDR3 sequence reads: CASSSGSSGEQFF. The CDR3 bases are TGTGCCAGCAGCTCAGGTTCTAGTGGCGAGCAGTTCTTC.

The chain carries TRBV11-1 and TRBJ1-6, with TRBD1 matching 7 bases. Germline V CDR1 and CDR2: SGHAT, FQDESV (reference sequence). V shed 5 bases and J 8 bases; nucleotides not matched to a gene: 15. The CDR3 has 17 amino acids. The CDR3, as DNA: TGTGCCAGCAGCCCAGGGGACAGCTTAGCCGCTTATTCACCCCTCCACTTT. It specifies CASSPGDSLAAYSPLHF.

At least ten counts were recorded for this clonotype. The J gene is TRBJ1-1, the V gene TRBV27; TRBD1 agrees at 8 bases. Unmatched junction bases numbered 6, after V lost 5 bases and J lost 4 bases. The CDR3 consists of 14 residues. Looked up from germline, CDR1 is MNHEY and CDR2 is SMNVEV (reference sequence). Here the CDR3 reads CASSQGAMGTEAFF. The CDR3 DNA reads TGTGCCAGCAGTCAGGGGGCGATGGGCACTGAAGCTTTCTTT.

This clonotype was found many times. This sequence joins TRBV10-3 and TRBJ1-5; D gene ambiguous. V was trimmed by 2 bases and J by 2 bases, leaving 7 bases between them. The CDR3 loop spans 14 amino acids. Per the germline V gene, CDR1 is ENHRY and CDR2 is SYGVKD. CDR3 nucleotide sequence: TGTGCCATCAGTGAGGGGCTAGGCAATCAGCCCCAGCATTTT. Protein product: CAISEGLGNQPQHF.

The chain recombines TRBV18 with TRBJ2-7; 9 bases align to TRBD2. This CDR3 is 14 amino acids long. Germline lookup yields CDR1 KGHSH and CDR2 LQKENI. Trimming removed 3 bases from V and 3 bases from J; junction bases left unmatched: 3. Written as DNA, the CDR3 is TGTGCCAGCTCACCGGGACTAGCTTTCTACGAGCAGTACTTC. Residues: CASSPGLAFYEQYF.

The table lists this clonotype with many counts. The rearrangement uses TRBV12-3 or TRBV12-4 and TRBJ2-2; weak D call: TRBD1 (5 bases). The CDR3 totals 17 residues. V shed 5 bases and J shed 2 bases, with 18 bases lying between them. The CDR3 loop is CASSLDRLGVNTGELFF. The CDR3 nucleotides are TGTGCCAGCAGTCTAGATCGATTAGGGGTCAACACCGGGGAGCTGTTTTTT.